A selection of T cell receptor beta chains follows, all from one sample in a study of CD8 T cells in ankylosing spondylitis. TCRdb ran MiXCR on the 5' RACE reads and lists one entry per CDR3 protein. Of approximately 17,000 distinct CDR3 sequences in the sample, around 8% are singletons; the top ten hold around 37%. Material: blood. The origin of the receptors is a male donor with ankylosing spondylitis or in good health (not recorded which). Each CDR3 is given without its conserved first and last residue. The order of the fields is V gene, J gene, clone size, CDR3 protein. The size field is filled for only some rows; it gives once, few, many or a size class.

V: TRBV9; J: TRBJ2-7; size: -; CDR3: ASSTAGLAGHEQY
V: TRBV20-1; J: TRBJ2-3; size: many; CDR3: SAALSTDTQY
V: TRBV20-1; J: TRBJ2-3; size: few; CDR3: SARDASRTDTQY
V: TRBV20-1; J: TRBJ1-2; size: many; CDR3: SASAGNYGYT
V: TRBV28; J: TRBJ1-1; size: few; CDR3: AALQGRGTEAF
V: TRBV4-1; J: TRBJ1-6; size: many; CDR3: ASSQTLVSPLH
V: TRBV12-3/TRBV12-4; J: TRBJ2-7; size: many; CDR3: ASSLIKVHEQY
V: TRBV3-1; J: TRBJ2-1; size: medium-sized; CDR3: ASCPAGAGYNEQF
V: TRBV12-3/TRBV12-4; J: TRBJ1-5; size: few; CDR3: ASSFRPSYFNQPQH
V: TRBV5-1; J: TRBJ2-1; size: few; CDR3: ASSFGGGSYNEQF
V: TRBV7-2; J: TRBJ2-1; size: many; CDR3: ASSRFRRGSSEQF
V: TRBV3-1; J: TRBJ2-2; size: few; CDR3: ASSRRDNTGELF
V: TRBV20-1; J: TRBJ2-5; size: many; CDR3: SATIASGSLETQY
V: TRBV5-5; J: TRBJ2-1; size: -; CDR3: ASSPQGAYNEQF
V: TRBV20-1; J: TRBJ1-1; size: -; CDR3: SARDLQGLTEAF
V: TRBV12-3/TRBV12-4; J: TRBJ1-1; size: many; CDR3: ASSLGTALNTEAF
V: TRBV24-1; J: TRBJ2-3; size: -; CDR3: ATSDFGGQGTTDTQY
V: TRBV20-1; J: TRBJ1-5; size: -; CDR3: SARDSGSNQPQH
V: TRBV20-1; J: TRBJ2-1; size: many; CDR3: SARDGGRAVYNEQF
V: TRBV20-1; J: TRBJ2-1; size: many; CDR3: SARRVAGAWGEQF